The entry below describes one T cell receptor beta chain. No antigen is known for it. Assay: immunoSEQ multiplex PCR; the TCRdb copy retains only in-frame clones and omits some. The sample shows 90,000 to 100,000 clones, 88% of them seen only once. The CDR3 has 13 amino acids. Germline V CDR1 and CDR2: SGHRS, YFSETQ. The V and J ends lost 3 bases and 7 bases respectively, with 14 bases between them. This sample is drawn from a study of OX40 agonist ivuxolimab in advanced cancers. Study-wide background: Patients received ivuxolimab, an intravenous treatment, every 2 weeks at 0.01 to 10 mg/kg. The study enrolled dose-escalation patients with hepatocellular carcinoma, melanoma, renal cell or head and neck cancer. The dose-escalation cohort was roughly 84% male, with a mean age of 60 years, ranging about 23 to 90. Study-level results: In the 0.1 to 3.0 mg/kg range, CD4+ and CD8+ blood T cells had expanded clonally by week 6.

Sequenced material: CD4+ or CD8+ T cells sorted from blood, taken in a trial of the OX40 agonist ivuxolimab. The V and J genes are TRBV5-1 and TRBJ2-7, with D tentatively TRBD2 (6 bases). This receptor was obtained from an adult with an advanced solid tumor such as melanoma, head and neck, liver or kidney cancer. The CDR3 coding sequence is TGCGCCAGCAGCTGGGGAGGAGCCGGGGAGCAGTACTTC. Encoded protein: CASSWGGAGEQYF. The full variable domain, in which reference TRBV5-1 and TRBJ2-7 provide the parts outside the CDR3, is KAGVTQTPRYLIKTRGQQVTLSCSPISGHRSVSWYQQTPGQGLQFLFEYFSETQRNKGNFPGRFSGRQFSNSRSEMNVSTLELGDSALYLCASSWGGAGEQYFGPGTRLTVT.